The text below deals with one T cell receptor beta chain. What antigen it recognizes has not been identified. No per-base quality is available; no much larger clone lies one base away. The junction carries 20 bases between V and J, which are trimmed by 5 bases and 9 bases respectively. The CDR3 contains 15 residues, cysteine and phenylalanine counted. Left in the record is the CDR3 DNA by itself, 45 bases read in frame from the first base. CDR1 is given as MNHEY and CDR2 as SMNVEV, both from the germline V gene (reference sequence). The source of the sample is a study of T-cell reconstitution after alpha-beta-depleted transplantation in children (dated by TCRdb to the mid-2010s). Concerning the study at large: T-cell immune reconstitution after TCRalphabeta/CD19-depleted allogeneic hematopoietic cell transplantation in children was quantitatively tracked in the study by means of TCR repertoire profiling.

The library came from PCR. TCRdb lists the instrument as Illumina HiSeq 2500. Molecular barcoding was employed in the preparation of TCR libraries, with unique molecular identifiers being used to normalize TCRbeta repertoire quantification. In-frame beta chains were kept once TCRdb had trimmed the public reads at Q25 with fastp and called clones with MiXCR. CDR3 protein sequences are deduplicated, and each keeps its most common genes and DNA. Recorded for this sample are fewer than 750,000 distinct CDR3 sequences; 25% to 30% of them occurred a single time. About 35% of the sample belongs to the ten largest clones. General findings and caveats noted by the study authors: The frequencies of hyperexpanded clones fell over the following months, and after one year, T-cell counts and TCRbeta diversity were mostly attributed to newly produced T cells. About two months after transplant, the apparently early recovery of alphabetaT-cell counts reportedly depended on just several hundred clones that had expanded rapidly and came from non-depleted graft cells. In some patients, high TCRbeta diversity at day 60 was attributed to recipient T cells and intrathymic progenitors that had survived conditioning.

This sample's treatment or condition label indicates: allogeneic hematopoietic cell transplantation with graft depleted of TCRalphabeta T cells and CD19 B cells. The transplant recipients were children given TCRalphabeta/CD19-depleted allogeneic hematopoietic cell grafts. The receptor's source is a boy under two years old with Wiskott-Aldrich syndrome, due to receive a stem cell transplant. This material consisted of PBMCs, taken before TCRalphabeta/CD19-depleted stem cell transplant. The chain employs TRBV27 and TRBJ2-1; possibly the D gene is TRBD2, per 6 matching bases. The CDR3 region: CASSPRQGGLSEQFF. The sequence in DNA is TGTGCCAGCAGTCCCCGCCAGGGAGGTCTTAGTGAGCAGTTCTTC.